This T cell receptor beta chain appears in the sequencing data of a study of blood T cells in healthy people across ages. Next came a second PCR, run for about 7 to 12 cycles, which used a sample-barcoded 5' primer along with a J-beta primer mix. Each sample yielded at least 2.5 million CDR3-containing paired-end reads. TCRdb redid the calling of the 5' RACE reads with MiXCR, one entry per CDR3 protein. Of 1.5 million to 2 million distinct CDR3 sequences in the sample, about 35% were seen once. Healthy individuals of Caucasian origin from Russia, aged about 6 to 100, served as donors. Germline CDR1 and CDR2: ENHRY and SYGVKD. The length of the CDR3 is 16 residues. Trimming removed 2 bases from V and 0 bases from J, with 10 bases in between.

The receptor's source is a woman aged 25 to 39 in good health. The sequencing sample was made of blood. This chain links TRBV10-3 with TRBJ2-2, with a possible D match to TRBD1 (6 bases). DNA for the CDR3: TGTGCCATCAGTGAGACGGACAGCACGAACACCGGGGAGCTGTTTTTT. Translation gives CAISETDSTNTGELFF.